These T cell receptor beta chains were read from a single sample in a study of control samples from healthy donors and cancer patients. The data were produced by immunoSEQ multiplex PCR, yet TCRdb's version contains in-frame clones alone and is incomplete. The sample holds about 20,000 clones, more than 75% seen once. Sequenced sample: PBMCs. These receptors were collected from a woman aged 55-69 years with head and neck cancer. Both conserved end residues are part of each CDR3. D genes are given only for firm matches. Clone size is stated in some rows and not others, as once, few, many or a class when expanded.

CDR3nt: TGTGCCAGCAGCTTATACGTTGGGCCGGCGAGCTCTGGGGCCAACGTCCTGACTTTC; CDR3aa: CASSLYVGPASSGANVLTF; j_gene: TRBJ2-6; v_gene: TRBV7-3; abundance: .; d_gene: .
CDR3nt: TGTGCCAGCAGTTTACCTGGGGACAGGGACTACGAGCAGTACTTC; CDR3aa: CASSLPGDRDYEQYF; j_gene: TRBJ2-7; v_gene: TRBV28; abundance: .; d_gene: TRBD1
CDR3nt: TGTGCCAGCAGAAGTCTGACAGAAAAACTGTTTTTT; CDR3aa: CASRSLTEKLFF; j_gene: TRBJ1-4; v_gene: TRBV6-6; abundance: few; d_gene: .
CDR3nt: TGTGCCAGCAGCCAATGGGGGAGATCACCCCTCCACTTT; CDR3aa: CASSQWGRSPLHF; j_gene: TRBJ1-6; v_gene: TRBV3-1/TRBV3-2; abundance: .; d_gene: .
CDR3nt: TGTGCCAGCAGCTTAGTCAACACTGAAGCTTTCTTT; CDR3aa: CASSLVNTEAFF; j_gene: TRBJ1-1; v_gene: TRBV5-4; abundance: .; d_gene: .
CDR3nt: TGTGCCAGCAGGGGGGGGTCGTACGAGCAGTACTTC; CDR3aa: CASRGGSYEQYF; j_gene: TRBJ2-7; v_gene: TRBV25-1; abundance: .; d_gene: TRBD2
CDR3nt: TGTGCCAGCAGTTTAGGGGTTAGAGAGACCCAGTACTTC; CDR3aa: CASSLGVRETQYF; j_gene: TRBJ2-5; v_gene: TRBV12-3/TRBV12-4; abundance: few; d_gene: .
CDR3nt: TGTGCCATCAGTGAGACATTACCGCAGCCCCAGCATTTT; CDR3aa: CAISETLPQPQHF; j_gene: TRBJ1-5; v_gene: TRBV10-3; abundance: .; d_gene: .
CDR3nt: TGTGCCAGCAGCCGAACCGGGACCCGCTACGAGCAGTACTTC; CDR3aa: CASSRTGTRYEQYF; j_gene: TRBJ2-7; v_gene: TRBV3-1/TRBV3-2; abundance: .; d_gene: .
CDR3nt: TGTGCCAGCAGTCAGGGGGAGATTCCGTTTTTT; CDR3aa: CASSQGEIPFF; j_gene: TRBJ1-4; v_gene: TRBV3-1/TRBV3-2; abundance: .; d_gene: TRBD1
CDR3nt: TGCAGCGCTCAGCCAGGGGGCGACTCTGAAGCTTTCTTT; CDR3aa: CSAQPGGDSEAFF; j_gene: TRBJ1-1; v_gene: TRBV29-1; abundance: .; d_gene: TRBD1
CDR3nt: TGCGCCAGCAGTCAATCAGGTGGCCTAGTTACAGATACGCAGTATTTT; CDR3aa: CASSQSGGLVTDTQYF; j_gene: TRBJ2-3; v_gene: TRBV23-1; abundance: .; d_gene: .
CDR3nt: TGCGCCAGCAGTGAGTCGACAGTCGGTGGCTACACCTTC; CDR3aa: CASSESTVGGYTF; j_gene: TRBJ1-2; v_gene: TRBV10-1; abundance: .; d_gene: .
CDR3nt: TGCGCCAGCAGAAAGGGACAGAACACCGGGGAGCTGTTTTTT; CDR3aa: CASRKGQNTGELFF; j_gene: TRBJ2-2; v_gene: TRBV5-1; abundance: .; d_gene: .
CDR3nt: TGTGCCAGCAGCTCGGGGCTTAATAGCAATCAGCCCCAGCATTTT; CDR3aa: CASSSGLNSNQPQHF; j_gene: TRBJ1-5; v_gene: TRBV2; abundance: .; d_gene: .
CDR3nt: TGTGCCAGCAGCTCGGAGGGGGGAGAAGAGACCCAGTACTTC; CDR3aa: CASSSEGGEETQYF; j_gene: TRBJ2-5; v_gene: TRBV5-8; abundance: .; d_gene: .
CDR3nt: TGTGCCAGCGGTTCCCTGGATGGGACCTACGGTGAGCAGTTCTTC; CDR3aa: CASGSLDGTYGEQFF; j_gene: TRBJ2-1; v_gene: TRBV6-5; abundance: .; d_gene: .
CDR3nt: TGCGCCAGCAGCCAAGTCCCAGACAGGGGCGGCTACGAGCAGTACTTC; CDR3aa: CASSQVPDRGGYEQYF; j_gene: TRBJ2-7; v_gene: TRBV4-1; abundance: .; d_gene: TRBD1
CDR3nt: TGTGCCAGCTCACCACCTTTCGGGCATACGATAGGCGAGCAGTACTTC; CDR3aa: CASSPPFGHTIGEQYF; j_gene: TRBJ2-7; v_gene: TRBV18; abundance: .; d_gene: .
CDR3nt: TGTGCCTGGAGTTCAACAGGGGGCACTGAAGCTTTCTTT; CDR3aa: CAWSSTGGTEAFF; j_gene: TRBJ1-1; v_gene: TRBV30; abundance: .; d_gene: TRBD1
CDR3nt: TGTGCCAGCAGCTGGGGACCTGAAGCTTTCTTT; CDR3aa: CASSWGPEAFF; j_gene: TRBJ1-1; v_gene: TRBV2; abundance: .; d_gene: .
CDR3nt: TGTGCCAGCAGTGACCCCAGTCCTGAAAAACTGTTTTTT; CDR3aa: CASSDPSPEKLFF; j_gene: TRBJ1-4; v_gene: TRBV6-1; abundance: .; d_gene: .
CDR3nt: TGTGCCAGCAGTGATTGGGTCAATCAGCCCCAGCATTTT; CDR3aa: CASSDWVNQPQHF; j_gene: TRBJ1-5; v_gene: TRBV6-1; abundance: .; d_gene: .
CDR3nt: TGTGCCAGCAGTTTAGTCCAGGACTACACCTTC; CDR3aa: CASSLVQDYTF; j_gene: TRBJ1-2; v_gene: TRBV12-3/TRBV12-4; abundance: .; d_gene: .
CDR3nt: TGTGCCAGCAGTGATCCTCCCCCTTACGAGCAGTACTTC; CDR3aa: CASSDPPPYEQYF; j_gene: TRBJ2-7; v_gene: TRBV6-1; abundance: .; d_gene: .
CDR3nt: TGTGCCAGCAGCTTGGTCGTTGCTTCCTACAATGAGCAGTTCTTC; CDR3aa: CASSLVVASYNEQFF; j_gene: TRBJ2-1; v_gene: TRBV7-2; abundance: .; d_gene: .
CDR3nt: TGTGCCAGCAGCTCACAGGTGGGACAGGGAGAGACCCAGTACTTC; CDR3aa: CASSSQVGQGETQYF; j_gene: TRBJ2-5; v_gene: TRBV5-8; abundance: .; d_gene: TRBD1
CDR3nt: TGTGCCAGCAGCTTGCGACTAGCGGGAGAAATCACAGATACGCAGTATTTT; CDR3aa: CASSLRLAGEITDTQYF; j_gene: TRBJ2-3; v_gene: TRBV7-6; abundance: .; d_gene: TRBD2
CDR3nt: TGTGCCTGGAGTGTAGTGGCGGCAGGCGGGCAGTTCTTC; CDR3aa: CAWSVVAAGGQFF; j_gene: TRBJ2-1; v_gene: TRBV30; abundance: .; d_gene: .
CDR3nt: TGCGCCAGCAGTTCGTCAACCCCCGCTGGGGCCAACGTCCTGACTTTC; CDR3aa: CASSSSTPAGANVLTF; j_gene: TRBJ2-6; v_gene: TRBV5-1; abundance: .; d_gene: .
CDR3nt: TGTGCCAGCAGCTTCATGTCGGGGAATATCTACAATGAGCAGTTCTTC; CDR3aa: CASSFMSGNIYNEQFF; j_gene: TRBJ2-1; v_gene: TRBV5-6; abundance: .; d_gene: .
CDR3nt: TGCGCCAGCAGAGACCCGGGAGAGCAGTACTTC; CDR3aa: CASRDPGEQYF; j_gene: TRBJ2-7; v_gene: TRBV10-2; abundance: .; d_gene: .
CDR3nt: TGCGCCAGCAGCCAAGAGATTAGGAGGCAGGGTCTTTCTAAAAACATTCAGTACTTC; CDR3aa: CASSQEIRRQGLSKNIQYF; j_gene: TRBJ2-4; v_gene: TRBV4-1; abundance: .; d_gene: .
CDR3nt: TGTGCCAGCTCACCTATGACCACTGAAGCTTTCTTT; CDR3aa: CASSPMTTEAFF; j_gene: TRBJ1-1; v_gene: TRBV18; abundance: .; d_gene: .
CDR3nt: TGTGCCAGCTCACCGCCAGGAACCCTAGCCAAAAACATTCAGTACTTC; CDR3aa: CASSPPGTLAKNIQYF; j_gene: TRBJ2-4; v_gene: TRBV18; abundance: .; d_gene: .
CDR3nt: TGCGCCAGCAGAAGAGGTGAAAAACTGTTTTTT; CDR3aa: CASRRGEKLFF; j_gene: TRBJ1-4; v_gene: TRBV10-2; abundance: .; d_gene: .
CDR3nt: TGTGCCAGCAGCTCCAGGACAGGCTTGTCCGGGGAGCTGTTTTTT; CDR3aa: CASSSRTGLSGELFF; j_gene: TRBJ2-2; v_gene: TRBV11-3; abundance: .; d_gene: TRBD1
CDR3nt: TGCGCCAGCAGCTTGGTATCCGGGAGGCTCTACGAGCAGTACTTC; CDR3aa: CASSLVSGRLYEQYF; j_gene: TRBJ2-7; v_gene: TRBV5-1; abundance: .; d_gene: TRBD2
CDR3nt: TGTGCCAGCAGCCGTGGGACAGCGGTGGGCCAGCCCCAGCATTTT; CDR3aa: CASSRGTAVGQPQHF; j_gene: TRBJ1-5; v_gene: TRBV7-9; abundance: once; d_gene: TRBD1
CDR3nt: TGTGCCAGCAGTGAAAATGGGGCAGATTTATGGTCACCCCTCCACTTT; CDR3aa: CASSENGADLWSPLHF; j_gene: TRBJ1-6; v_gene: TRBV2; abundance: .; d_gene: .
CDR3nt: TGCGCCAGCAGCTTGGGCCCCTCCAGAGCCGGGAGGGGTAATGAGCAGTTCTTC; CDR3aa: CASSLGPSRAGRGNEQFF; j_gene: TRBJ2-1; v_gene: TRBV5-1; abundance: few; d_gene: TRBD2
CDR3nt: TGTGCCAGCAGTTTTATGGGGCGGGGTGAGCAGTTCTTC; CDR3aa: CASSFMGRGEQFF; j_gene: TRBJ2-1; v_gene: TRBV12-3/TRBV12-4; abundance: .; d_gene: .
CDR3nt: TGTGCCAGCAGCTCCGGGACAGGCAATGAGCAGTTCTTC; CDR3aa: CASSSGTGNEQFF; j_gene: TRBJ2-1; v_gene: TRBV7-2; abundance: .; d_gene: TRBD1
CDR3nt: TGTGCCAGCAGCCCCAGCGGGGACTATGGCTACACCTTC; CDR3aa: CASSPSGDYGYTF; j_gene: TRBJ1-2; v_gene: TRBV7-2; abundance: .; d_gene: .
CDR3nt: TGTGCCAGCAGCTTAGAGGGGGAGCCCTACAATGAGCAGTTCTTC; CDR3aa: CASSLEGEPYNEQFF; j_gene: TRBJ2-1; v_gene: TRBV7-2; abundance: .; d_gene: .
CDR3nt: TGTGCCAGCAGAGTGGGACCGCCCAATGAGCAGTTCTTC; CDR3aa: CASRVGPPNEQFF; j_gene: TRBJ2-1; v_gene: TRBV7-2; abundance: .; d_gene: .
CDR3nt: TGTGCCAGCAGTTTGGTGGTTTACACTGAAGCTTTCTTT; CDR3aa: CASSLVVYTEAFF; j_gene: TRBJ1-1; v_gene: TRBV12-3/TRBV12-4; abundance: .; d_gene: .
CDR3nt: TGTGCCACCAGCAGAGATAGGGGACAGGGGGTTTACGAGCAGTACTTC; CDR3aa: CATSRDRGQGVYEQYF; j_gene: TRBJ2-7; v_gene: TRBV15; abundance: .; d_gene: TRBD1
CDR3nt: TGTGCCAGCAGTCTAGCGTTGGTAAAGACCCAGTACTTC; CDR3aa: CASSLALVKTQYF; j_gene: TRBJ2-5; v_gene: TRBV28; abundance: .; d_gene: .
CDR3nt: TGTGCCAGCAGTTTGTTCCAGGGCGATGAAAAACTGTTTTTT; CDR3aa: CASSLFQGDEKLFF; j_gene: TRBJ1-4; v_gene: TRBV27; abundance: .; d_gene: .
CDR3nt: TGTGCCAGCAGCTGGTCTAACTCCGCCTACAATGAGCAGTTCTTC; CDR3aa: CASSWSNSAYNEQFF; j_gene: TRBJ2-1; v_gene: TRBV7-3; abundance: .; d_gene: .